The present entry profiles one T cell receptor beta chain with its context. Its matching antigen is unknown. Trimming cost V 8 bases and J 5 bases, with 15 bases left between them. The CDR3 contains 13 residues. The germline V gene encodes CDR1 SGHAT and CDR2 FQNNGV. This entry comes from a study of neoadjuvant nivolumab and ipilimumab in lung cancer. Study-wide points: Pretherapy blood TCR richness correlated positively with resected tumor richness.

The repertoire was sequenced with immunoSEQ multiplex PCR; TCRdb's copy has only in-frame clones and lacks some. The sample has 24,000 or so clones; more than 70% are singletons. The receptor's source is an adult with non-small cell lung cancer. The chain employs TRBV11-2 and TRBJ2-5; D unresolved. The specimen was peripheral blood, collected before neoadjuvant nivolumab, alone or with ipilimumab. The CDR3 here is CASVRSGRETQYF. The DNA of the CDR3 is TGTGCCAGCGTCCGATCCGGTCGGGAGACCCAGTACTTC.